This T cell receptor (beta chain) was recorded in a study of T cell repertoires in cytomegalovirus infection. The wider study: Shared public TCR beta signatures pointed to both CMV infection and a matching HLA type. Study-level points and caveats: HLA-C-restricted TCR beta clonotypes specific for CMV led the ex vivo response. The cumulative frequency of public TCR beta families identified carriers of CMV plus the relevant HLA.

This CDR3 spans 15 amino acids. Germline V CDR1 and CDR2: SGHVS, FQNEAQ. Trimming cost V 5 bases and J 3 bases; bases outside gene matches: 6. Worth noting for this clonotype: The target antigen is unknown.

A single record per CDR3 protein comes from TCRdb applying MiXCR to the reads. The sample has 290,000 or so distinct CDR3 sequences, under 30% seen once; the top ten hold around 13%. This sequence originates from a human donor in good health (CMV status not recorded). Some clones in this sample may be carry-over from other donors' samples. This chain uses TRBV7-8 with TRBJ1-5, with 8 bases fitting TRBD1. Sequenced input: PBMCs. CDR3 residues: CASSAYRGINQPQHF. The CDR3 DNA reads as TGTGCCAGCAGCGCCTACAGGGGGATCAATCAGCCCCAGCATTTT.